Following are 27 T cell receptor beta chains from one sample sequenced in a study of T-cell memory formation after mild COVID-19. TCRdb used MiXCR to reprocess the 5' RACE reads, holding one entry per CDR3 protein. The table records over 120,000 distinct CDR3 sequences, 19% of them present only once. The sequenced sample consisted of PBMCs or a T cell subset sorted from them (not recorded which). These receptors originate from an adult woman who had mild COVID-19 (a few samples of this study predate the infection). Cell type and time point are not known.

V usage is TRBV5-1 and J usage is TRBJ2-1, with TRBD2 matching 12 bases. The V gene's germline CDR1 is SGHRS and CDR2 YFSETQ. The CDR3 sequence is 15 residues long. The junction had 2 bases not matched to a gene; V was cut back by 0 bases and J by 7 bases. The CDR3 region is CASSLAGTSGNEQFF. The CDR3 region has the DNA TGCGCCAGCAGCTTGGCCGGGACTAGCGGGAATGAGCAGTTCTTC.

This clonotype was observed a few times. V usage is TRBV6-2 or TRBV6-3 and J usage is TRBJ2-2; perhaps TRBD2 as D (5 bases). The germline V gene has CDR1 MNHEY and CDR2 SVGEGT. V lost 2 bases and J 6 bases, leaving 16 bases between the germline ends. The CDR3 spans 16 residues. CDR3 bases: TGTGCCAGCAGTTACCTCGCGGCCCTGCGGGCCGGGGAGCTGTTTTTT. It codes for CASSYLAALRAGELFF.

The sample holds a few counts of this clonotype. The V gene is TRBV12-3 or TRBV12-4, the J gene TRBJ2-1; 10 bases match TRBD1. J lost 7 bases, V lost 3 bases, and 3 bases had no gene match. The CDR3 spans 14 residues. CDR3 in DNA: TGTGCCAGCAGTTTGAGACAGGGGGCGAATGAGCAGTTCTTC. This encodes CASSLRQGANEQFF.

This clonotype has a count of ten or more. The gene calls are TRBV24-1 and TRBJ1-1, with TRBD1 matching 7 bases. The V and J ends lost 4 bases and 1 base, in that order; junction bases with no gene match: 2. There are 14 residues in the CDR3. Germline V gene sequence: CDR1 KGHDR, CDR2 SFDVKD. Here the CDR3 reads CATSDRGSNTEAFF. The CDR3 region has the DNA TGTGCCACCAGTGACAGGGGGTCGAACACTGAAGCTTTCTTT.

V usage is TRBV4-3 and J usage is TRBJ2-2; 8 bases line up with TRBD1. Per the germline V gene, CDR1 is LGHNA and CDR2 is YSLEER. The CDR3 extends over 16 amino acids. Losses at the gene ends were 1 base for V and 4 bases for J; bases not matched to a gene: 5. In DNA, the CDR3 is TGCGCCAGCAGCCAAGGGACAGGGTTGGTCACCGGGGAGCTGTTTTTT. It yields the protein CASSQGTGLVTGELFF.

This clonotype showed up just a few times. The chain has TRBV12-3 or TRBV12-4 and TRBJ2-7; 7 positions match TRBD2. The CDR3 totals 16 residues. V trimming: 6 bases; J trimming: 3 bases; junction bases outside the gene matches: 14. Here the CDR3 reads CASSPPLTSSNYEQYF. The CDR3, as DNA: TGTGCCAGCAGCCCCCCCCTGACTAGCTCAAACTACGAGCAGTACTTC.

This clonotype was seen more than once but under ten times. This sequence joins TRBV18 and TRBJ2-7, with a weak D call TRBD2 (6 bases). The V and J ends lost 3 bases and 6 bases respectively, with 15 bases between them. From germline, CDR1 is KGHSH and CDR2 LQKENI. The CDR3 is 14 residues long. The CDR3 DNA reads TGTGCCAGCTCACCTAGCGGAGCCACTCTCGAGCAGTACTTC. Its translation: CASSPSGATLEQYF.

CDR3 protein: CATSAISNQPQHF. CDR3 sequence (DNA): TGTGCCACCAGCGCCATTAGCAATCAGCCCCAGCATTTT. This rearrangement joins TRBV24-1 to TRBJ1-5; D is ambiguous. There are 13 residues in the CDR3. V dropped 7 bases and J dropped 0 bases, with 6 bases sitting between them. The germline V gene encodes CDR1 KGHDR and CDR2 SFDVKD.

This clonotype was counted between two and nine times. The CDR3 DNA reads as TGCGCCAGCAGCTGGGATTCGCGGGGGGGCACAGATACGCAGTATTTT. Protein sequence: CASSWDSRGGTDTQYF. The chain couples TRBV5-1 to TRBJ2-3, with TRBD2 matching over 8 bases. The CDR3 loop spans 16 amino acids. Trimming at V came to 3 bases and at J to 1 base, leaving 7 bases not matched to a gene. CDR1 and CDR2 (germline): SGHRS, YFSETQ.

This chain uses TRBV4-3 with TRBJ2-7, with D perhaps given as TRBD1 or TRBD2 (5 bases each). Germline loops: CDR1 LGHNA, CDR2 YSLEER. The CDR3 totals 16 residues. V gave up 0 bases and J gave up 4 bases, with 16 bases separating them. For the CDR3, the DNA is TGCGCCAGCAGCCAAGATATGGGACCCCCTCTTTACGAGCAGTACTTC. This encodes CASSQDMGPPLYEQYF.

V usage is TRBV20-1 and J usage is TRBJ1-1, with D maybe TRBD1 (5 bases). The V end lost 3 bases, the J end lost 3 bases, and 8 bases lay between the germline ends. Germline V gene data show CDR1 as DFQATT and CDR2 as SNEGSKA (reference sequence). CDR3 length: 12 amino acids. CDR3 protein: CSASPRDTEAFF. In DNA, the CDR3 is TGCAGTGCTAGTCCCAGGGACACTGAAGCTTTCTTT.

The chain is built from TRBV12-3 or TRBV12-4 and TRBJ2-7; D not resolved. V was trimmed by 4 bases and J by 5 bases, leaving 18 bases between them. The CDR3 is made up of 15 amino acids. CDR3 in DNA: TGTGCCAGCAGTTCGAACGTCCCACTTCTCAACGAGCAGTACTTC. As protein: CASSSNVPLLNEQYF.

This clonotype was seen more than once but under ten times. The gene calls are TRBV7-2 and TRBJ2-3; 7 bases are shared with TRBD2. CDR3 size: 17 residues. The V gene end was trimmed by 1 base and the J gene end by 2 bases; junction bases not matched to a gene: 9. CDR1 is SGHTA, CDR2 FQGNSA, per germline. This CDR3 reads CASSLVRLADYTDTQYF. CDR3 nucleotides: TGTGCCAGCAGCTTAGTCCGACTAGCCGACTACACAGATACGCAGTATTTT.

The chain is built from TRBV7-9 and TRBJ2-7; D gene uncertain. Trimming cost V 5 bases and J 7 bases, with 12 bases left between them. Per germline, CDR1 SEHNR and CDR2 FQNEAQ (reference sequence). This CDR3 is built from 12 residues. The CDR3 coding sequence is TGTGCCAGCAGCCACGAAGGTACAGAGCAGTACTTC. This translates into CASSHEGTEQYF.

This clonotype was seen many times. The CDR3 loop reads CASSQARGRASTDTQYF. The CDR3 bases are TGCGCCAGCAGCCAGGCGCGAGGGCGGGCTAGCACAGATACGCAGTATTTT. The chain links TRBV4-3 to TRBJ2-3, with D possibly TRBD2 on 5 matching bases. V gave up 3 bases and J gave up 0 bases, with 16 bases separating them. Germline values: CDR1 LGHNA, CDR2 YSLEER. CDR3 length equals 17 residues.

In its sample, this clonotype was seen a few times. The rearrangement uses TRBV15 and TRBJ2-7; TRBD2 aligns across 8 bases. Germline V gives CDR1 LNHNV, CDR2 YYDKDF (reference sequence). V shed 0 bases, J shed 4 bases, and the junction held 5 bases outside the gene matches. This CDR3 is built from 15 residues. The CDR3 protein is CATSREAGAGYEQYF. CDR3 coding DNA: TGTGCCACCAGCAGAGAAGCGGGAGCAGGGTACGAGCAGTACTTC.

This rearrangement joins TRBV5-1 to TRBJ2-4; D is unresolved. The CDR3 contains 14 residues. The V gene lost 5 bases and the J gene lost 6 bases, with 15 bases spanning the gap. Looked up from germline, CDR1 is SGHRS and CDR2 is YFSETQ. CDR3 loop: CASRLQAEGNIQYF. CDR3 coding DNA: TGCGCCAGCAGGCTTCAGGCGGAAGGAAACATTCAGTACTTC.

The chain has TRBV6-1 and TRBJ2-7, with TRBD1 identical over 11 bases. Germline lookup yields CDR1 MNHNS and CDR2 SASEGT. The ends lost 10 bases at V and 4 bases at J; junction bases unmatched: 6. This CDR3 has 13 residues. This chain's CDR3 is CATGTGGFYEQYF. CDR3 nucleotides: TGTGCCACTGGGACAGGGGGTTTTTACGAGCAGTACTTC.

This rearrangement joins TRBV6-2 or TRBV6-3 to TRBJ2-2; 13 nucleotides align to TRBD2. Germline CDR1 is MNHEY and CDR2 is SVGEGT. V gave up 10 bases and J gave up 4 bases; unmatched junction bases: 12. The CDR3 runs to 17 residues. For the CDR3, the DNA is TGTGCCACCCTTGGGACTAGCGGGGTCGCGGGCACCGGGGAGCTGTTTTTT. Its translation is CATLGTSGVAGTGELFF.

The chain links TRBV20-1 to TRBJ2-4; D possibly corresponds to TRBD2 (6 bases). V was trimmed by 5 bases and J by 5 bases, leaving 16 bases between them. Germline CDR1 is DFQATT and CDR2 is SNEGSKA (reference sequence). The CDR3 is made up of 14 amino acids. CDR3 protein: CSASSHGGQNIQYF. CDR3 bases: TGCAGTGCTTCCTCCCACGGGGGTCAAAACATTCAGTACTTC.

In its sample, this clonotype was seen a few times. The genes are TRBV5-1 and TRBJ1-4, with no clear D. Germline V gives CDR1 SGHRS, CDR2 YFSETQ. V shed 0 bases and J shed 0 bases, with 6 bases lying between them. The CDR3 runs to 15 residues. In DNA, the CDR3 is TGCGCCAGCAGCTTGGATCAGACAACTAATGAAAAACTGTTTTTT. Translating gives CASSLDQTTNEKLFF.

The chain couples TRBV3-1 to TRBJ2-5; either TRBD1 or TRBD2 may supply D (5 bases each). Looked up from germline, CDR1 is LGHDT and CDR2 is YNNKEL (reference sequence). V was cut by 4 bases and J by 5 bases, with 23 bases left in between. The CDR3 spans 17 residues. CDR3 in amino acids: CASSPLPGTAIRETQYF. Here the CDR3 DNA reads TGTGCCAGCAGCCCACTACCAGGGACGGCTATTCGGGAGACCCAGTACTTC.

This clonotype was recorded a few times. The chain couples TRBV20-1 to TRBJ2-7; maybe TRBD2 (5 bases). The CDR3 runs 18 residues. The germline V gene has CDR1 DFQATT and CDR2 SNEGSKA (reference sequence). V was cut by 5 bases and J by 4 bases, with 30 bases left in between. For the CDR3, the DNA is TGCAGTGCTCTCCGACTCTCAGCGGCCGTTCTGGGTTCGTACGAGCAGTACTTC. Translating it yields CSALRLSAAVLGSYEQYF.

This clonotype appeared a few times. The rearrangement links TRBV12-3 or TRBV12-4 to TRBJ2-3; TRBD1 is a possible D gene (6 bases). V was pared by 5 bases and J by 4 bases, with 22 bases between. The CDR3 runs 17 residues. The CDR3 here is CASSPRGTTAGADTQYF. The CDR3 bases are TGTGCCAGCAGTCCTAGGGGGACGACAGCAGGCGCAGATACGCAGTATTTT.

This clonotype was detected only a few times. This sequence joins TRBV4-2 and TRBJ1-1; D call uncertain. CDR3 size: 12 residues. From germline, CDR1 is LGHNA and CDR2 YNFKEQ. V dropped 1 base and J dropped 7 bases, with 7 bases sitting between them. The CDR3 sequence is CASSQVRGEAFF. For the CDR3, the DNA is TGTGCCAGCAGCCAAGTGCGCGGTGAAGCTTTCTTT.

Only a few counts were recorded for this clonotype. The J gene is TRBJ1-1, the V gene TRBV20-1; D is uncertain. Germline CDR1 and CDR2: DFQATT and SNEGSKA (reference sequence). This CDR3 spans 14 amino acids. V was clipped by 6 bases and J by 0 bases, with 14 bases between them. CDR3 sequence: CSAPRRRLNTEAFF. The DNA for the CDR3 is TGCAGTGCACCAAGGCGGCGGTTGAACACTGAAGCTTTCTTT.

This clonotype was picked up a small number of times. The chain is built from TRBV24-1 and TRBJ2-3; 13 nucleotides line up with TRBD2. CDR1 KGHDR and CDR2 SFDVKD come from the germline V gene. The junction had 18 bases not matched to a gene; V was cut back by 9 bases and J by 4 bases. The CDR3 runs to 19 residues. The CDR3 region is CATQRDPWTSGRGADTQYF. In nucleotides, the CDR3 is TGTGCCACCCAAAGAGATCCGTGGACTAGCGGGAGAGGGGCAGATACGCAGTATTTT.